This is a list of T cell receptor beta chains from one sample in a study of Ad26.COV2.S vaccination and SARS-CoV-2 variants. Repertoires were generated with immunoSEQ multiplex PCR, while TCRdb's copy carries only in-frame clones and drops some. Of about 350,000 clones listed, about 90% are singletons. This sample comprised peripheral blood, obtained after recovery from COVID-19. The receptors originated from a human donor who had recovered from COVID-19. Each CDR3 is given with its conserved first and last residue. A D gene is named only where the DNA matches it firmly. Clone size is given for some rows only: seen once, a few or many times, or a class if the clone is expanded.

v_gene: TRBV19; abundance: -; d_gene: TRBD1; j_gene: TRBJ1-5; CDR3aa: CASSLSGTGGVNQPQHF; CDR3nt: TGTGCCAGTAGTCTCTCCGGGACAGGGGGAGTCAATCAGCCCCAGCATTTT
v_gene: TRBV19; abundance: -; d_gene: -; j_gene: TRBJ1-5; CDR3aa: CASSNGRVLAGSNQPQHF; CDR3nt: TGTGCCAGTAGTAACGGCAGGGTATTAGCCGGTAGCAATCAGCCCCAGCATTTT
v_gene: TRBV6-2/TRBV6-3; abundance: -; d_gene: -; j_gene: TRBJ2-3; CDR3aa: CASSYRVFRTDTQYF; CDR3nt: TGTGCCAGCAGTTACCGTGTGTTTCGCACAGATACGCAGTATTTT
v_gene: TRBV4-1; abundance: -; d_gene: TRBD1; j_gene: TRBJ1-5; CDR3aa: CASSQEQGESNQPQHF; CDR3nt: TGCGCCAGCAGCCAAGAACAGGGGGAGAGCAATCAGCCCCAGCATTTT
v_gene: TRBV2; abundance: once; d_gene: TRBD2; j_gene: TRBJ2-3; CDR3aa: CASKGLAGGLVDTQYF; CDR3nt: TGTGCCAGCAAAGGACTAGCGGGGGGGCTTGTAGATACGCAGTATTTT
v_gene: TRBV7-9; abundance: -; d_gene: TRBD1; j_gene: TRBJ1-2; CDR3aa: CASSKGQGGGYGYTF; CDR3nt: TGTGCCAGCAGCAAAGGACAGGGAGGCGGATATGGCTACACCTTC
v_gene: TRBV19; abundance: -; d_gene: -; j_gene: TRBJ2-7; CDR3aa: CASSPTNPGYEQYF; CDR3nt: TGTGCCAGTAGCCCGACTAACCCAGGCTACGAGCAGTACTTC
v_gene: TRBV6-5; abundance: -; d_gene: -; j_gene: TRBJ1-2; CDR3aa: CASRSLGGAVDGYTF; CDR3nt: TGTGCCAGCAGAAGTCTCGGGGGGGCGGTGGATGGCTACACCTTC
v_gene: TRBV13; abundance: -; d_gene: TRBD1; j_gene: TRBJ1-2; CDR3aa: CASSTRTGGSYGYTF; CDR3nt: TGTGCCAGCAGCACCCGGACAGGGGGCAGCTATGGCTACACCTTC
v_gene: TRBV10-3; abundance: -; d_gene: TRBD1; j_gene: TRBJ1-5; CDR3aa: CAISDRGGNQPQHF; CDR3nt: TGTGCCATCTCGGACAGGGGGGGCAATCAGCCCCAGCATTTT
v_gene: TRBV6-5; abundance: once; d_gene: TRBD1; j_gene: TRBJ1-2; CDR3aa: CASSWTGVFGYGYTF; CDR3nt: TGTGCCAGCAGTTGGACAGGGGTGTTCGGCTATGGCTACACCTTC